This T cell receptor beta chain came from a study of blood T cell repertoires in COVID-19. Study background: There were acute and convalescent COVID-19 samples, and they came from the United States, Italy and Spain. The analysed material was cDNA or gDNA that came from T cells, B-cell-depleted T cells, or PBMCs.

V was pared by 1 base and J by 7 bases, with 12 bases between. This CDR3 comprises 13 residues. Original handling: Reference gene primer amplification yielded estimated nucleated cell counts. Method: immunoSEQ multiplex PCR; TCRdb's copy keeps in-frame clones and lacks some. The V and J calls and clone size were taken over from that table, and D and trimming were inferred from the DNA. Of tens of thousands of clones in the sample, around 80% are singletons; the top ten hold 12%. V usage is TRBV5-3 and J usage is TRBJ2-7; the D gene is possibly TRBD1 (6 bases). TRBV5-3 belongs to the ORF category, with a function that is uncertain. The clonotype originates from a human donor in a cohort sampled during active COVID-19. Sequenced: peripheral blood. For the CDR3, the DNA is TGTGCCAGAAGCTTGAGGACAGTTTGTGAGCAGTACGTC. It is translated as CARSLRTVCEQYV.